The rows below give T cell receptor beta chains drawn from one sample of a study of cytomegalovirus exposure and HLA in healthy donors. Repertoires were generated with immunoSEQ multiplex PCR, while TCRdb's copy carries only in-frame clones and drops some. The sample contains some 90,000 clones, roughly 78% of which appear only once. Source material: PBMCs. The receptors shown here come from a male donor in good health and CMV-seropositive. Each CDR3 is given with its conserved first and last residue. A D gene is named only where the DNA matches it firmly. Rows may omit the clone size; those that give it use once, few, many or a size class.

CDR3 DNA: TGTGCCAGCAGCTTATACAGGGCTACCGGTAAAGACACTGAAGCTTTCTTT; CDR3 protein: CASSLYRATGKDTEAFF; D gene: NA; clone size: NA; V gene: TRBV7-2; J gene: TRBJ1-1
CDR3 DNA: TGTGCCATCAGTGAATGGACTCAAGAGACCCAGTACTTC; CDR3 protein: CAISEWTQETQYF; D gene: NA; clone size: NA; V gene: TRBV10-3; J gene: TRBJ2-5
CDR3 DNA: TGTGCCAGCAGTGATCCGACAGGGGGAAATTCACCCCTCCACTTT; CDR3 protein: CASSDPTGGNSPLHF; D gene: TRBD1; clone size: once; V gene: TRBV25-1; J gene: TRBJ1-6
CDR3 DNA: TGTGCCAGCAGTGAATTGGGGCTAGCGGGACGCAATGAGCAGTTCTTC; CDR3 protein: CASSELGLAGRNEQFF; D gene: TRBD2; clone size: few; V gene: TRBV6-1; J gene: TRBJ2-1
CDR3 DNA: TGTGCCAGCTCACTAGGAGCCGATCAGCCCCAGCATTTT; CDR3 protein: CASSLGADQPQHF; D gene: NA; clone size: NA; V gene: TRBV18; J gene: TRBJ1-5
CDR3 DNA: TGTGCCAGCTCACCCAGGTACACTGAAGCTTTCTTT; CDR3 protein: CASSPRYTEAFF; D gene: NA; clone size: NA; V gene: TRBV18; J gene: TRBJ1-1
CDR3 DNA: TGCGCCAGCAGTGAGCCTGGGACGGGAATTAGCGGGGGGGGCGAGCAGTACTTC; CDR3 protein: CASSEPGTGISGGGEQYF; D gene: TRBD2; clone size: NA; V gene: TRBV10-1; J gene: TRBJ2-7
CDR3 DNA: TGTGCCAGTAGTATAGGAGGGGGCTGGAATCAGCCCCAGCATTTT; CDR3 protein: CASSIGGGWNQPQHF; D gene: TRBD1; clone size: NA; V gene: TRBV19; J gene: TRBJ1-5
CDR3 DNA: TGTGCCAGCAGCGTAGGCCAAGACATATTTTCAGATACGCAGTATTTT; CDR3 protein: CASSVGQDIFSDTQYF; D gene: NA; clone size: few; V gene: TRBV9; J gene: TRBJ2-3
CDR3 DNA: TGTGCCACCAGCAGAGAGCGGGATTACACCGGGGAGCTGTTTTTT; CDR3 protein: CATSRERDYTGELFF; D gene: NA; clone size: NA; V gene: TRBV15; J gene: TRBJ2-2
CDR3 DNA: TGTGCCAGCAGTGAGGGGGTAGCGGGGGACTACAATGAGCAGTTCTTC; CDR3 protein: CASSEGVAGDYNEQFF; D gene: TRBD2; clone size: NA; V gene: TRBV6-1; J gene: TRBJ2-1
CDR3 DNA: TGTGCCAGCAGCAAATCCCGGGACAGGGGAAGCAATGAGCAGTTCTTC; CDR3 protein: CASSKSRDRGSNEQFF; D gene: TRBD1; clone size: once; V gene: TRBV7-2; J gene: TRBJ2-1
CDR3 DNA: TGTGCCAGCAGTTTCAAGGGGGGGTGGCAAGAGACCCAGTACTTC; CDR3 protein: CASSFKGGWQETQYF; D gene: NA; clone size: NA; V gene: TRBV28; J gene: TRBJ2-5
CDR3 DNA: TGTGCCTGGGGACTTCAATCTGGAAACACCATATATTTT; CDR3 protein: CAWGLQSGNTIYF; D gene: NA; clone size: once; V gene: TRBV30; J gene: TRBJ1-3
CDR3 DNA: TGTGCCAGCAGCTTAGGGGGCGCCTCACCCTACGAGCAGTACTTC; CDR3 protein: CASSLGGASPYEQYF; D gene: TRBD1; clone size: NA; V gene: TRBV5-4; J gene: TRBJ2-7
CDR3 DNA: TGTGCCAGCTCACCAATGGGACAGGGGGCTTCACCCCTCCACTTT; CDR3 protein: CASSPMGQGASPLHF; D gene: TRBD1; clone size: few; V gene: TRBV18; J gene: TRBJ1-6
CDR3 DNA: TGTGCCAGCAGCTCGGGGTACAATGAGCAGTTCTTC; CDR3 protein: CASSSGYNEQFF; D gene: NA; clone size: NA; V gene: TRBV7-9; J gene: TRBJ2-1
CDR3 DNA: TGTGCCAGCAGTCGCAGCTCACACAGCTCCTACGAGCAGTACTTC; CDR3 protein: CASSRSSHSSYEQYF; D gene: NA; clone size: NA; V gene: TRBV7-9; J gene: TRBJ2-7
CDR3 DNA: TGTGCCAGCAGCTTAGATCGCAGGATTGATCAGCCCCAGCATTTT; CDR3 protein: CASSLDRRIDQPQHF; D gene: NA; clone size: NA; V gene: TRBV11-2; J gene: TRBJ1-5
CDR3 DNA: TGCGCCAGCAGCTTGGGTGGCCCCAACCCCGGCTACACCTTC; CDR3 protein: CASSLGGPNPGYTF; D gene: NA; clone size: NA; V gene: TRBV5-1; J gene: TRBJ1-2
CDR3 DNA: TGCGCCAGCAGTAACACAGGGTCGCCGTATGAAAAACTGTTTTTT; CDR3 protein: CASSNTGSPYEKLFF; D gene: NA; clone size: NA; V gene: TRBV10-2; J gene: TRBJ1-4
CDR3 DNA: TGTGCCAGCAGCTTAGGAGGCGGGGGGGCCTACCTGGATACGCAGTATTTT; CDR3 protein: CASSLGGGGAYLDTQYF; D gene: TRBD2; clone size: NA; V gene: TRBV7-2; J gene: TRBJ2-3
CDR3 DNA: TGTGCCAGCAGTCTCGGGACAGGGGGAACTGAAGCTTTCTTT; CDR3 protein: CASSLGTGGTEAFF; D gene: TRBD1; clone size: NA; V gene: TRBV6-5; J gene: TRBJ1-1
CDR3 DNA: TGTGCCAGCAGCTCGAGACCGGGACAGGGAGGCTACGAGCAGTACTTC; CDR3 protein: CASSSRPGQGGYEQYF; D gene: TRBD1; clone size: NA; V gene: TRBV5-6; J gene: TRBJ2-7
CDR3 DNA: TGTGCCGGCTTCTCCTACGAGCAGTACTTC; CDR3 protein: CAGFSYEQYF; D gene: NA; clone size: NA; V gene: TRBV27; J gene: TRBJ2-7
CDR3 DNA: TGTGCCAGCAGTTACTCGATCCTAGAGAACACTGAAGCTTTCTTT; CDR3 protein: CASSYSILENTEAFF; D gene: NA; clone size: few; V gene: TRBV6-5; J gene: TRBJ1-1
CDR3 DNA: TGTGCCAGCAGACAGCCATCTAGCGGGAGGGTCAATGAGCAGTTCTTC; CDR3 protein: CASRQPSSGRVNEQFF; D gene: TRBD2; clone size: once; V gene: TRBV25-1; J gene: TRBJ2-1
CDR3 DNA: TGTGCCAGCAGCCCCCTAGCGACTCTCTCTTACAATGAGCAGTTCTTC; CDR3 protein: CASSPLATLSYNEQFF; D gene: NA; clone size: NA; V gene: TRBV5-4; J gene: TRBJ2-1
CDR3 DNA: TGTGCCAGCAGCCGTGGTGGAGGCCCCTCTGGAAACACCATATATTTT; CDR3 protein: CASSRGGGPSGNTIYF; D gene: NA; clone size: NA; V gene: TRBV4-2; J gene: TRBJ1-3
CDR3 DNA: TGTGCCAGCAAACCCCCCGGGACAGCTAATGAAAAACTGTTTTTT; CDR3 protein: CASKPPGTANEKLFF; D gene: TRBD1; clone size: NA; V gene: TRBV27; J gene: TRBJ1-4
CDR3 DNA: TGTGCCAGCAGTGGGACTAGAGGGACTGGGGCCAACGTCCTGACTTTC; CDR3 protein: CASSGTRGTGANVLTF; D gene: TRBD2; clone size: few; V gene: TRBV2; J gene: TRBJ2-6
CDR3 DNA: TGTGCCAGCTCACCAGACAGTTACAATGAGCAGTTCTTC; CDR3 protein: CASSPDSYNEQFF; D gene: NA; clone size: NA; V gene: TRBV18; J gene: TRBJ2-1
CDR3 DNA: TGTGCCAGTAGTATAGGCGGGATATACACCTTC; CDR3 protein: CASSIGGIYTF; D gene: NA; clone size: NA; V gene: TRBV19; J gene: TRBJ1-2
CDR3 DNA: TGTGCCAGCAGCCAACAGGGGGGCTCCCGCACAGATACGCAGTATTTT; CDR3 protein: CASSQQGGSRTDTQYF; D gene: NA; clone size: NA; V gene: TRBV14; J gene: TRBJ2-3
CDR3 DNA: TGTGCCAGCAGTTTCCAGGCGGGGGGTGGGACCGGGGAGCTGTTTTTT; CDR3 protein: CASSFQAGGGTGELFF; D gene: TRBD2; clone size: NA; V gene: TRBV2; J gene: TRBJ2-2
CDR3 DNA: TGCGCCAGCAGCATCAACGCCGGGACAGGGGAACCCCAGTACTTC; CDR3 protein: CASSINAGTGEPQYF; D gene: TRBD1; clone size: NA; V gene: TRBV5-1; J gene: TRBJ2-7
CDR3 DNA: TGTGCCAGTAGTATCCCGGGACAGGCTTCAGATACGCAGTATTTT; CDR3 protein: CASSIPGQASDTQYF; D gene: TRBD1; clone size: NA; V gene: TRBV19; J gene: TRBJ2-3
CDR3 DNA: TGCGCCAGCAGCTTGGTTATCGGGAACACAGATACGCAGTATTTT; CDR3 protein: CASSLVIGNTDTQYF; D gene: NA; clone size: NA; V gene: TRBV5-1; J gene: TRBJ2-3
CDR3 DNA: TGTGCCAGTACCGTGGGGACAGGGATGAACACTGAAGCTTTCTTT; CDR3 protein: CASTVGTGMNTEAFF; D gene: TRBD1; clone size: once; V gene: TRBV19; J gene: TRBJ1-1
CDR3 DNA: TGTGGCGGGCGGGGCCAGAACACTGAAGCTTTCTTT; CDR3 protein: CGGRGQNTEAFF; D gene: NA; clone size: NA; V gene: TRBV30; J gene: TRBJ1-1
CDR3 DNA: TGTGCCAGCAGGGGAGAGGGACACCGTAATCAGCCCCAGCATTTT; CDR3 protein: CASRGEGHRNQPQHF; D gene: NA; clone size: NA; V gene: TRBV28; J gene: TRBJ1-5
CDR3 DNA: TGCGCCAGCAGCTTTGCAGGGGACGACTATGGCTACACCTTC; CDR3 protein: CASSFAGDDYGYTF; D gene: NA; clone size: NA; V gene: TRBV5-1; J gene: TRBJ1-2
CDR3 DNA: TGTGCCAGCAGCCACGGTGGGACTAGTAGGCGTGGGGAGCAGTTCTTC; CDR3 protein: CASSHGGTSRRGEQFF; D gene: TRBD2; clone size: NA; V gene: TRBV7-2; J gene: TRBJ2-1
CDR3 DNA: TGTGCCAGCAGGGGGGACAGGGACCAAAATCAGCCCCAGCATTTT; CDR3 protein: CASRGDRDQNQPQHF; D gene: TRBD1; clone size: NA; V gene: TRBV2; J gene: TRBJ1-5
CDR3 DNA: TGTGCCAGCAGACAACACAACACTGAAGCTTTCTTT; CDR3 protein: CASRQHNTEAFF; D gene: NA; clone size: NA; V gene: TRBV7-9; J gene: TRBJ1-1
CDR3 DNA: TGTGCCAGCTCACGTGGACTAGCGGACAATGAGCAGTTCTTC; CDR3 protein: CASSRGLADNEQFF; D gene: TRBD2; clone size: NA; V gene: TRBV18; J gene: TRBJ2-1
CDR3 DNA: TGTGCCAGCAGTGGGGCCAACACAGATACGCAGTATTTT; CDR3 protein: CASSGANTDTQYF; D gene: NA; clone size: NA; V gene: TRBV6-1; J gene: TRBJ2-3
CDR3 DNA: NA; CDR3 protein: CASSKVVEWGQGSGGRGYEQYF; D gene: NA; clone size: NA; V gene: TRBV21-1; J gene: TRBJ2-7
CDR3 DNA: TGTGCCAGCAGCTTAGTTTTCATGGGGCGGAACGAGCAGTACTTC; CDR3 protein: CASSLVFMGRNEQYF; D gene: NA; clone size: NA; V gene: TRBV7-8; J gene: TRBJ2-7
CDR3 DNA: TGTGCCAGCAGTTTCACGCAGGGGGCTGAAGCTTTCTTT; CDR3 protein: CASSFTQGAEAFF; D gene: TRBD1; clone size: NA; V gene: TRBV27; J gene: TRBJ1-1
CDR3 DNA: TGTGCCAGCAGTTGGGGACAGGCCACCTACGAGCAGTACTTC; CDR3 protein: CASSWGQATYEQYF; D gene: TRBD1; clone size: few; V gene: TRBV28; J gene: TRBJ2-7
CDR3 DNA: TGTGCCAGCACCGTTAGCGTCTCCTACGAGCAGTACTTC; CDR3 protein: CASTVSVSYEQYF; D gene: NA; clone size: NA; V gene: TRBV28; J gene: TRBJ2-7
CDR3 DNA: TGTGCCAGCAGCCAAGGCGGAGGTATCAACTATGGCTACACCTTC; CDR3 protein: CASSQGGGINYGYTF; D gene: NA; clone size: once; V gene: TRBV14; J gene: TRBJ1-2
CDR3 DNA: TGTGCCAGCAGCTTACGTCTAGCGGGGGGTTCTTTCAATGAGCAGTTCTTC; CDR3 protein: CASSLRLAGGSFNEQFF; D gene: TRBD2; clone size: NA; V gene: TRBV7-6; J gene: TRBJ2-1
CDR3 DNA: TGTGCCAGCAGCTTCCGCCCAGCGGGAGGGTGGAACGAGCAGTACTTC; CDR3 protein: CASSFRPAGGWNEQYF; D gene: TRBD2; clone size: NA; V gene: TRBV11-2; J gene: TRBJ2-7
CDR3 DNA: TGCGCCAGCAGTGAGTATGGGGGCGGCACAGATACGCAGTATTTT; CDR3 protein: CASSEYGGGTDTQYF; D gene: NA; clone size: NA; V gene: TRBV10-1; J gene: TRBJ2-3
CDR3 DNA: TGTGCCAGCAGTTATGCTATGGGGGCAAGCTCCTACAATGAGCAGTTCTTC; CDR3 protein: CASSYAMGASSYNEQFF; D gene: NA; clone size: NA; V gene: TRBV28; J gene: TRBJ2-1
CDR3 DNA: TGTGCCAGCATGAGAGGGGGCAAGTACAATGAGCAGTTCTTC; CDR3 protein: CASMRGGKYNEQFF; D gene: TRBD1; clone size: NA; V gene: TRBV27; J gene: TRBJ2-1
CDR3 DNA: TGTGCCAGCAGCTTGGACAGGGGGCACATTCAGTACTTC; CDR3 protein: CASSLDRGHIQYF; D gene: TRBD1; clone size: NA; V gene: TRBV5-6; J gene: TRBJ2-4
CDR3 DNA: TGTGCCAGCAGCCAAGAAGGTCCAGGGGAGACCCAGTACTTC; CDR3 protein: CASSQEGPGETQYF; D gene: NA; clone size: NA; V gene: TRBV4-2; J gene: TRBJ2-5